Sequencing of this TCR beta chain was carried out in a study of shared clonotypes between healthy human individuals. V shed 3 bases and J shed 2 bases, with 8 bases lying between them. Germline V gene data show CDR1 as MNHEY and CDR2 as SMNVEV (reference sequence). The CDR3 sequence is 14 residues long. The CD4+ fraction was divided into a CD45RA+ naive subset and a CD45RA-negative memory subset. Sequencing used immunoSEQ multiplex PCR; TCRdb keeps in-frame clones, though not all of them. The sample has about 2,500,000 clones, 90% to 95% seen once. A few counts support this clone. The receptor was derived from a man younger than 35 in good health. The chain uses TRBV27 and TRBJ1-5; D is uncertain. Input material: naive CD4+ T cells sorted from blood. Subset noted: CD45RA+ positively selected. The DNA for the CDR3 is TGTGCCAGCAGTTTGTTCAGTGGCAATCAGCCCCAGCATTTT. Protein product: CASSLFSGNQPQHF.